Listed here are 18 T cell receptor beta chains from one sample, sequenced in a study of blood T cell repertoires in COVID-19. Only in-frame clones appear in the TCRdb table, and some are missing; sequencing was by immunoSEQ multiplex PCR. This sample carries roughly 200,000 clones, roughly 88% of them seen once, and the ten largest clones take roughly 6%. The specimen sequenced was peripheral blood. These receptors were obtained from a woman between 35 and 50 years old who had recovered from COVID-19.

The V and J genes are TRBV7-9 and TRBJ2-3, with TRBD1 identical over 8 bases. The CDR3 covers 14 residues. Germline CDR1 and CDR2: SEHNR and FQNEAQ (reference sequence). After removal of 3 bases from V and 5 bases from J, the junction contained 4 bases not matched to a gene. This CDR3 is CASSLDRAGDTQYF. In DNA form, the CDR3 reads TGTGCCAGCAGCTTGGACAGGGCGGGAGATACGCAGTATTTT.

This clone was found once. This sequence joins TRBV9 and TRBJ2-7, with 14 positions matching TRBD2. From germline, CDR1 is SGDLS and CDR2 YYNGEE. Germline trimming cut 4 bases from V and 0 bases from J; bases unmatched to any gene: 6. This CDR3 contains 17 residues. Here the CDR3 DNA reads TGTGCCAGCAGCTCGGGACTAGCGGGAGAACGCTCCTACGAGCAGTACTTC. Translation gives CASSSGLAGERSYEQYF.

This clone was counted a single time. The chain joins TRBV13 to TRBJ2-3, with 7 bases that match TRBD1. CDR3 length: 15 residues. Germline CDR1 is PRHDT and CDR2 is FYEKMQ (reference sequence). J gave up 4 bases and V 1 base, and 5 bases lay outside the gene matches. CDR3 amino acids: CASSLAGTESDTQYF. The DNA for the CDR3 is TGTGCCAGCAGCTTAGCCGGGACAGAATCAGATACGCAGTATTTT.

J is TRBJ1-2 and V is TRBV5-4, with TRBD1 matching 7 bases. The length of the CDR3 is 15 residues. Germline CDR1 SGHNT, CDR2 YYREEE (reference sequence). After removal of 1 base from V and 4 bases from J, the junction contained 7 bases not matched to a gene. As DNA, the CDR3 is TGTGCCAGCAGCTTGCCAGGGGGAATAGGCTATGGCTACACCTTC. Translation gives CASSLPGGIGYGYTF.

The CDR3 DNA reads TGTGCCAGCAGGGGTAGCGAGGGAGGGCCCCAGCATTTT. Protein: CASRGSEGGPQHF. The rearrangement links TRBV6-6 to TRBJ1-5; D is undetermined. V dropped 6 bases and J dropped 9 bases, with 15 bases sitting between them. The germline gives CDR1 MNHNY, CDR2 SVGAGI (reference sequence). CDR3 length: 13 residues.

The rearrangement links TRBV19 to TRBJ2-1; D might be TRBD1 (6 bases). Germline values: CDR1 LNHDA, CDR2 SQIVND (reference sequence). This CDR3 is built from 13 residues. Trimming shortened V by 3 bases and J by 14 bases, and 17 bases separated the two germline ends. In nucleotides, the CDR3 is TGTGCCAGTAGTATCCCAGGGGTTCGGAACGAGTTCTTC. Protein product: CASSIPGVRNEFF.

The V gene is TRBV6-5, the J gene TRBJ2-3, with a weak D call TRBD2 (6 bases). Germline loops: CDR1 MNHEY, CDR2 SVGAGI. Deletions cut 6 bases from V and 2 bases from J, with 15 bases between. The length of the CDR3 is 15 residues. The CDR3 region has the DNA TGTGCCAGCAGGGGGGTCGGGGGTTCCACAGATACGCAGTATTTT. It yields the protein CASRGVGGSTDTQYF.

The CDR3 DNA follows: TGTGCCAGCAGCGCGGAGAGTAGCGGGTCGAACGAGCAGTACTTC. It encodes CASSAESSGSNEQYF. This chain links TRBV5-4 with TRBJ2-7; TRBD2 matches at 7 bases. This CDR3 spans 15 amino acids. J was trimmed by 5 bases and V by 4 bases; bases with no gene match: 12. CDR1 is SGHNT and CDR2 is YYREEE in the germline V gene (reference sequence).

The chain employs TRBV3-1 (or the pseudogene TRBV3-2) and TRBJ1-6; tentatively, D is TRBD1 (6 bases). V lost 4 bases, J lost 5 bases, and 12 bases lay in between. In germline, CDR1 is LGHDT, CDR2 YNNKEL (reference sequence). The CDR3 has 15 amino acids. The CDR3 nucleotides read TGTGCCAGCAGCCCTCGACAGGTAGATAATTCACCCCTCCACTTT. Protein product: CASSPRQVDNSPLHF.

This clone was detected once. V is TRBV5-1 and J is TRBJ2-3; TRBD1 aligns across 9 bases. CDR3 length equals 15 residues. V shed 3 bases and J 5 bases; nucleotides not matched to a gene: 7. Germline V lookup: CDR1 SGHRS, CDR2 YFSETQ. The CDR3 region is CASSWRQGGIDTQYF. As DNA, the CDR3 is TGCGCCAGCAGCTGGAGACAGGGGGGGATAGATACGCAGTATTTT.

The chain joins TRBV21-1 to TRBJ1-1; the listed D gene, TRBD1, was not tested against the DNA. TRBV21-1 is noted as a pseudogene. The CDR3 totals 18 residues. This CDR3 is CASSKARQAKTTNTEAFF. The CDR3 coding sequence is TGTGCCAGCAGCAAAGCCCGACAGGCGAAAACGACGAACACTGAAGCTTTCTTT.

The chain carries TRBV7-8 and TRBJ2-3; D might be TRBD2 (5 bases). The germline V gene encodes CDR1 SGHVS and CDR2 FQNEAQ. The length of the CDR3 is 14 residues. V lost 6 bases and J 5 bases, leaving 15 bases between the germline ends. The CDR3 sequence: CASSQRVYEDTQYF. CDR3 DNA sequence: TGTGCCAGCAGTCAGAGGGTGTATGAAGATACGCAGTATTTT.

This clone was seen just once. This chain links TRBV6-4 with TRBJ1-2; D not certain. V lost 0 bases to trimming and J lost 8 bases, with 7 bases between them. The CDR3 is 12 amino acids. Germline V lookup: CDR1 MRHNA, CDR2 SNTAGT. In DNA, the CDR3 is TGTGCCAGCAGTGACTCTCAGCGGGGCTACACCTTC. Protein product: CASSDSQRGYTF.

This clone was observed a single time. V is TRBV6-5 and J is TRBJ2-2; 9 bases agree with TRBD1. V was pared by 7 bases and J by 5 bases, with 8 bases of the junction left unmatched. Germline V gene sequence: CDR1 MNHEY, CDR2 SVGAGI. There are 15 residues in the CDR3. CDR3 region: CASTPGQGPTGELFF. In DNA, the CDR3 is TGTGCCAGCACTCCGGGACAGGGCCCAACCGGGGAGCTGTTTTTT.

V is TRBV25-1 and J is TRBJ1-1, with D possibly TRBD1 on 5 matching bases. The CDR3 is 16 residues long. Germline lookup yields CDR1 MGHDK and CDR2 SYGVNS. Between the trimmed V and J ends, which lost 3 bases and 1 base, there was a span of 15 bases. The CDR3 loop is CASSESYTGGNTEAFF. CDR3 nucleotide sequence: TGTGCCAGCAGTGAGTCCTACACCGGGGGGAACACTGAAGCTTTCTTT.

The chain links TRBV6-2 or TRBV6-3 to TRBJ2-4; 7 bases are shared with TRBD2. The CDR3 extends over 15 amino acids. With 3 bases clipped from V and 0 bases from J, the junction kept 2 bases outside the gene matches. From germline, CDR1 is MNHEY and CDR2 SVGEGT. DNA of the CDR3: TGTGCCAGCAGTTATCTAGCGGTAGCCAAAAACATTCAGTACTTC. As protein: CASSYLAVAKNIQYF.

The J gene is TRBJ2-3, the V gene TRBV11-1; TRBD2 aligns across 8 bases. This CDR3 is built from 14 residues. V lost 5 bases, J lost 2 bases, and 3 bases stayed unmatched. CDR1 is SGHAT and CDR2 is FQDESV in the germline V gene (reference sequence). CDR3 DNA sequence: TGTGCCAGCAGCAGGGGACTAGACACAGATACGCAGTATTTT. Translation: CASSRGLDTDTQYF.

This clone came up once. The genes are TRBV21-1 and TRBJ1-1; the table assigns TRBD1, which was not confirmed against the DNA. TRBV21-1 is annotated as a pseudogene. There are 16 residues in the CDR3. CDR3 amino acids: CASSKDRTGGATEAFF. CDR3 nucleotides: TGTGCCAGCAGCAAAGATCGGACAGGGGGGGCCACTGAAGCTTTCTTT.